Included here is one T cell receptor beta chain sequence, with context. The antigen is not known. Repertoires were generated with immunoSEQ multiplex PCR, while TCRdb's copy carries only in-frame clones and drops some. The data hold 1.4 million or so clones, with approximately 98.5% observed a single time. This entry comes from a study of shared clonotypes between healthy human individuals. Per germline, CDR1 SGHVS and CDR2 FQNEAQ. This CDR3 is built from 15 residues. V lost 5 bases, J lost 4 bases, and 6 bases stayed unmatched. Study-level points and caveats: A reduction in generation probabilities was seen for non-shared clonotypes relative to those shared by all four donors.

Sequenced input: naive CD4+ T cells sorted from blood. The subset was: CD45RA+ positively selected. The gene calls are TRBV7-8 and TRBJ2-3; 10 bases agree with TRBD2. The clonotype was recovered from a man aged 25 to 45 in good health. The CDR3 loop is CASSNGTSVPDTQYF. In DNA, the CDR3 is TGTGCCAGCAGCAACGGGACTAGCGTGCCAGATACGCAGTATTTT.